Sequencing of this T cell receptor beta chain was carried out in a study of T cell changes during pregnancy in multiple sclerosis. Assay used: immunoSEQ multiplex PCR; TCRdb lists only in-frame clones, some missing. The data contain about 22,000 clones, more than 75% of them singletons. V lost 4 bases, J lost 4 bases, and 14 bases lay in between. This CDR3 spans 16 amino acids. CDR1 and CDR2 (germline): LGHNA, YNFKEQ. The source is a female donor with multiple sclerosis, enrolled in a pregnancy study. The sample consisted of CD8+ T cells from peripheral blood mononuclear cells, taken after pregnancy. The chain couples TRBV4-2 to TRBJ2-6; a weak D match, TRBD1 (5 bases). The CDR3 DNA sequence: TGTGCCAGCAGCCCACAAACAGGTGTCGGGGCCAACGTCCTGACTTTC. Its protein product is CASSPQTGVGANVLTF.